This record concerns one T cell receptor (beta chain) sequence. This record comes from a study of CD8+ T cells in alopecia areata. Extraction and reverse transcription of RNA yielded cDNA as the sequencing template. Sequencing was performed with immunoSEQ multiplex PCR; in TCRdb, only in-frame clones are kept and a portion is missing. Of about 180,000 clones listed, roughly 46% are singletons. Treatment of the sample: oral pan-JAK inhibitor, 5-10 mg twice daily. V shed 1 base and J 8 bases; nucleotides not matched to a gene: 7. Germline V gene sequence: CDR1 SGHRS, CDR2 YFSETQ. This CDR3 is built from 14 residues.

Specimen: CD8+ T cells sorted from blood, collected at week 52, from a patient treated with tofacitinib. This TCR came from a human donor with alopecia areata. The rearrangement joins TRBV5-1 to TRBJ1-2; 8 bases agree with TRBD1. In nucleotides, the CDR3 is TGCGCCAGCAGCTTGACAGGGGGTGTCGAGGGCTACACCTTC. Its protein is CASSLTGGVEGYTF.